The clone carrying this T cell receptor beta chain occurred many times. Its antigen remains unknown. Sequenced material consisted of expressed TCRB transcripts (all of the isolated RNA was reverse transcribed). Data came from immunoSEQ multiplex PCR; TCRdb stores just in-frame clones and leaves some out. The table records over 150,000 clones, around 8% of them present only once. The CDR3 has 14 amino acids. Trimming removed 6 bases at V and 6 bases at J, with 18 bases between. Germline CDR1 is SNHLY and CDR2 is FYNNEI. The record originates from a study of beta chain features in type 1 diabetes. Study-level information: Patients shared similar age, gender and cell yields with healthy donors.

Broader study findings: Shortening of TCRB CDR3s, moderate but significant, appeared in all four CD4+ subsets of Type 1 diabetes patients.

This receptor was obtained from a woman aged 40 to 55 with type 1 diabetes. The chain joins TRBV2 to TRBJ2-7; D gene ambiguous. Sequenced sample: central memory CD4+ T cells from blood. CDR3 protein: CASSSVLHSGEQYF. The CDR3 DNA reads as TGTGCCAGCAGCTCCGTCTTACATTCGGGCGAGCAGTACTTC.